A single sample gave rise to the 8 T cell receptor beta chains below, sequenced in a study of control samples from healthy donors and cancer patients (dated by TCRdb to the early 2020s). Libraries were built with the immunoSEQ multiplex PCR assay. Sourced from immuneACCESS, this table was stored by TCRdb with only in-frame sequences that have V and J called. A share of the clones is absent; for the studies checked, an unresolved V gene accounts for under half, and the remainder has no known explanation. The sample contains 98,000 or so clones, almost 85% of them found a single time. 2% to 2.5% of the sample is held by the ten biggest clonotypes. Sample: blood. These receptors all come from a man aged 55 to 69 in good health.

The chain recombines TRBV18 with TRBJ2-5; maybe TRBD1 (6 bases). Trimming left V 5 bases short and J 1 base short, with 20 bases between. This CDR3 has 17 residues. Germline loops: CDR1 KGHSH, CDR2 LQKENI. Written as DNA, the CDR3 is TGTGCCAGCTCAAAAGTCACTCCGGGACACCTCCAAGAGACCCAGTACTTC. It yields the protein CASSKVTPGHLQETQYF.

The CDR3 sequence is CASSEAGGITEQYF. CDR3 nucleotide sequence: TGCGCCAGCAGTGAAGCGGGAGGCATCACCGAGCAGTACTTC. V usage is TRBV10-2 and J usage is TRBJ2-7; 9 positions agree with TRBD2. Trimming at V came to 3 bases and at J to 6 bases, leaving 6 bases not matched to a gene. Germline CDR1 WSHSY, CDR2 SAAADI. CDR3 size: 14 residues.

The rearrangement links TRBV15 to TRBJ2-2; tentative D call: TRBD1 (6 bases). With 1 base removed from V and 3 bases from J, the gap between germline ends came to 9 bases. The CDR3 is made up of 15 amino acids. Germline-derived CDR1 and CDR2 are LNHNV and YYDKDF (reference sequence). This CDR3 reads CATSRGQEHTGELFF. Written as DNA, the CDR3 is TGTGCCACCAGCAGAGGACAGGAGCACACCGGGGAGCTGTTTTTT.

There are a few counts of this clone. CDR3: CASSFSSAGNPFF. The CDR3 bases are TGTGCCAGCAGCTTTAGTTCAGCGGGAAACCCTTTCTTT. The rearrangement uses TRBV11-1 and TRBJ1-1; no clear D. The CDR3 consists of 13 residues. The ends were cut back, 3 bases at V and 12 bases at J, with 17 bases in the middle. Germline loops: CDR1 SGHAT, CDR2 FQDESV (reference sequence).

This chain uses TRBV24-1 with TRBJ1-5; possibly TRBD1 for D (6 bases). Germline assignment: CDR1 KGHDR and CDR2 SFDVKD. Trimming removed 5 bases at V and 6 bases at J, with 13 bases between. This CDR3 contains 14 residues. CDR3 sequence: CATSAREGGQPQHF. The DNA for the CDR3 is TGTGCCACCAGTGCTCGGGAGGGGGGTCAGCCCCAGCATTTT.

This clone showed up just a few times. The rearrangement uses TRBV10-3 and TRBJ2-3, with 10 bases aligning to TRBD2. CDR3 length equals 16 residues. Germline values: CDR1 ENHRY, CDR2 SYGVKD. J lost 4 bases, V lost 4 bases, and 8 bases had no gene match. The CDR3 here is CAISGVAGGSPDTQYF. The CDR3 DNA reads as TGTGCCATCAGTGGGGTAGCGGGAGGTAGCCCAGATACGCAGTATTTT.

The gene calls are TRBV18 and TRBJ2-5; 8 bases align to TRBD2. Germline-derived CDR1 and CDR2 are KGHSH and LQKENI. Trimming cost V 6 bases and J 1 base; bases outside gene matches: 10. This CDR3 spans 16 amino acids. The DNA for the CDR3 is TGTGCCAGCTCGCCCGCCTCGGGGGGGATCCAAGAGACCCAGTACTTC. It codes for CASSPASGGIQETQYF. Based on the CDR3 plus reference TRBV18 and TRBJ2-5, the full variable domain is NAGVMQNPRHLVRRRGQEARLRCSPMKGHSHVYWYRQLPEEGLKFMVYLQKENIIDESGMPKERFSAEFPKEGPSILRIQQVVRGDSAAYFCASSPASGGIQETQYFGPGTRLLVL.

The V call is TRBV2, the J call TRBJ2-5; 12 bases are a match to TRBD1. This CDR3 has 15 amino acids. Per the germline V gene, CDR1 is SNHLY and CDR2 is FYNNEI. V lost 4 bases and J lost 5; bases outside the gene matches: 5. The DNA of the CDR3 is TGTGCCAGCAGTGGGGACAGGGGGCCATACGAGACCCAGTACTTC. This sequence encodes CASSGDRGPYETQYF.